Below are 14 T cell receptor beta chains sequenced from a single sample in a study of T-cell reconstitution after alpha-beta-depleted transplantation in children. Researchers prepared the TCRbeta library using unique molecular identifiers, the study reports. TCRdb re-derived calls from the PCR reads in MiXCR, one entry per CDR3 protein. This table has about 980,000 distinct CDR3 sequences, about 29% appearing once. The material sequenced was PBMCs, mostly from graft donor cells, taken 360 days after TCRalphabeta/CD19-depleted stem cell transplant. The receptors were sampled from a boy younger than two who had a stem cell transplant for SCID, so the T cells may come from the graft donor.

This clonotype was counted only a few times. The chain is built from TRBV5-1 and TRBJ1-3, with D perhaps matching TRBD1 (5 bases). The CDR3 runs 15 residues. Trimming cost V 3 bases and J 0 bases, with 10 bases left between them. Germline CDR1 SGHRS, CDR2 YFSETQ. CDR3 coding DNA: TGCGCCAGCAGCTACGGGGCTTCCTCTGGAAACACCATATATTTT. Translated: CASSYGASSGNTIYF.

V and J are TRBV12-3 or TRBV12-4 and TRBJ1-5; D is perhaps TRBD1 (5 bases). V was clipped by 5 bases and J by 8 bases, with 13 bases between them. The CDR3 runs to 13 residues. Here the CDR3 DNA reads TGTGCCAGCAGTCCTCAGGGAGGGGAGCCCCAGCATTTT. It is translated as CASSPQGGEPQHF.

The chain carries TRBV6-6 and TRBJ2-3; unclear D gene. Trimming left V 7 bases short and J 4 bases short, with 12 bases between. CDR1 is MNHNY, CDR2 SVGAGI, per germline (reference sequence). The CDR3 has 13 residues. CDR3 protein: CASTSIRSDTQYF. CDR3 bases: TGTGCCAGCACCTCCATCCGGTCAGATACGCAGTATTTT.

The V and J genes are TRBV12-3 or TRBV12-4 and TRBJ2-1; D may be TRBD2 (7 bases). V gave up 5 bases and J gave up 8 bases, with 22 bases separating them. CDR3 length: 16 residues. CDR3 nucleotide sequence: TGTGCCAGCAGTCCCCTCACTACGGGGGAGGGGGATGAGCAGTTCTTC. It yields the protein CASSPLTTGEGDEQFF.

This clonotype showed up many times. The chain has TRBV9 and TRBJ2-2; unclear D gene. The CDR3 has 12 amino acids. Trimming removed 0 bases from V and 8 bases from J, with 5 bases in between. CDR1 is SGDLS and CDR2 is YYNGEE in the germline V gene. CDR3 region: CASSVDQGELFF. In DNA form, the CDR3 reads TGTGCCAGCAGCGTAGATCAGGGGGAGCTGTTTTTT.

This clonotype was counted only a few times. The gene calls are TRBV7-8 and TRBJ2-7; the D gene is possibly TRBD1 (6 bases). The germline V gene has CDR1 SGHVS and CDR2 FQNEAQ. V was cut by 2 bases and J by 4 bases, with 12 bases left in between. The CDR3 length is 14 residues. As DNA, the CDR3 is TGTGCCAGCAGCTTACGGGACACCTTATACGAGCAGTACTTC. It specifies CASSLRDTLYEQYF.

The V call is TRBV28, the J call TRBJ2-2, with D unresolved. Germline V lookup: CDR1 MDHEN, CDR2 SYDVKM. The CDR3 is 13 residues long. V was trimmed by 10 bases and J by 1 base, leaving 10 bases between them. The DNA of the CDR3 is TGTGCCACTTACAAGTTGAACACCGGGGAGCTGTTTTTT. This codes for CATYKLNTGELFF.

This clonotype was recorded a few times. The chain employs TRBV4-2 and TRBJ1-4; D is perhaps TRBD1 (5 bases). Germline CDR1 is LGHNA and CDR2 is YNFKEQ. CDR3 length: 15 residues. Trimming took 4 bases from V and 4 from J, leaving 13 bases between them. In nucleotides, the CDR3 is TGTGCCAGCAGCCCTTGGGGCTATAGTAATGAAAAACTGTTTTTT. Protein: CASSPWGYSNEKLFF.

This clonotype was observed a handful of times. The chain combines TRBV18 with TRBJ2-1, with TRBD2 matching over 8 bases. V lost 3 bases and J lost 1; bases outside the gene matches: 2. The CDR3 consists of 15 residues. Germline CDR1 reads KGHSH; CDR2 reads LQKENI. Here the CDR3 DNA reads TGTGCCAGCTCACCCGGGGGGGCGTCCTACAATGAGCAGTTCTTC. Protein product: CASSPGGASYNEQFF.

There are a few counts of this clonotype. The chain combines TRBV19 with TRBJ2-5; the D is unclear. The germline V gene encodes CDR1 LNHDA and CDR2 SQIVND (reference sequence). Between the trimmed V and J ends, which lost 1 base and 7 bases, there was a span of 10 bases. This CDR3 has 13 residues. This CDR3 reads CASSIAPWGTQYF. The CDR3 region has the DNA TGTGCCAGTAGTATAGCACCGTGGGGGACCCAGTACTTC.

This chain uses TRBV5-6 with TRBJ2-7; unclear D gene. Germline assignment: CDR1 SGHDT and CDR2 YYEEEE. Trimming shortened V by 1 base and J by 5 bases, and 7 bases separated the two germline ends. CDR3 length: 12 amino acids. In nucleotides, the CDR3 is TGTGCCAGCAGCTTGATTCTAAACGAGCAGTACTTC. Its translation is CASSLILNEQYF.

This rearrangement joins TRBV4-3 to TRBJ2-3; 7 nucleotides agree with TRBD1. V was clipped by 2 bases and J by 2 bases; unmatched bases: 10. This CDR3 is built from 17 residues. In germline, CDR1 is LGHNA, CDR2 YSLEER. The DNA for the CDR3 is TGCGCCAGCAGCCAACGACCATTGACAGGGAACACAGATACGCAGTATTTT. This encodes CASSQRPLTGNTDTQYF.

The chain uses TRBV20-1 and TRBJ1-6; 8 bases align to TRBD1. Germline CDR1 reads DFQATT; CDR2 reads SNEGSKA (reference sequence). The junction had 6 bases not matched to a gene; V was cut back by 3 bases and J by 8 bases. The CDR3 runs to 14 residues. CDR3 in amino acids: CSASRDRLYSPLHF. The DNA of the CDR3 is TGCAGTGCTAGCCGGGACAGGTTATATTCACCCCTCCACTTT.

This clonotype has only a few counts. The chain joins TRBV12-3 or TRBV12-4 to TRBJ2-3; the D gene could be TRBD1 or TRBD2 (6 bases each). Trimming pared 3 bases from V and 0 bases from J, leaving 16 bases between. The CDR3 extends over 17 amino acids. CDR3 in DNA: TGTGCCAGCAGTTTTCCCCGTGCGGGACAAAGCACAGATACGCAGTATTTT. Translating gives CASSFPRAGQSTDTQYF.